The T cell receptor (beta chain) under discussion was sequenced for a study of vaccination effects on CD4 cells after COVID-19. General observations from the study: In healthy vaccinees, only 1 of 255 vaccine-induced clones cross-reacted with common cold coronaviruses. Relatively few convalescent patients took part in the study, which had no early post-infection timepoints. Pronounced clonal contraction occurred in clones induced by infection and by vaccine late after vaccination.

Before sequencing, viral peptide pools were used by the ViraFEST assay to expand antigen-specific CD4+ T cells. Upon completion of 10 to 11 days in culture, CD4+ T cells were isolated. Participants were given two doses of BNT162b2 or mRNA-1273 vaccine. Half of the medium was exchanged for IL-2 medium on both days 3 and 7. A word on this clone: Its cognate antigen is unknown.

Trimming cost V 10 bases and J 0 bases, with 9 bases left between them. There are 12 residues in the CDR3. Germline V gene sequence: CDR1 MNHNY, CDR2 SVGAGI (reference sequence). Some clones are missing from TCRdb's copy, which holds only in-frame ones; the method was immunoSEQ multiplex PCR. The sample has 25,000 to 30,000 clones, over 75% seen once; the top ten hold less than 6%. V and J are TRBV6-6 and TRBJ1-1, with D unclear. This specimen consisted of CD4+ T cells from PBMCs cultured with SARS-CoV-2 spike peptides, obtained after COVID-19 vaccination. The TCR was taken from a human donor who received a COVID-19 vaccine. Some clones in this sample may be carry-over from other donors' samples. The CDR3 nucleotides are TGTGCCACCGGTCGAATGAACACTGAAGCTTTCTTT. The encoded protein is CATGRMNTEAFF.